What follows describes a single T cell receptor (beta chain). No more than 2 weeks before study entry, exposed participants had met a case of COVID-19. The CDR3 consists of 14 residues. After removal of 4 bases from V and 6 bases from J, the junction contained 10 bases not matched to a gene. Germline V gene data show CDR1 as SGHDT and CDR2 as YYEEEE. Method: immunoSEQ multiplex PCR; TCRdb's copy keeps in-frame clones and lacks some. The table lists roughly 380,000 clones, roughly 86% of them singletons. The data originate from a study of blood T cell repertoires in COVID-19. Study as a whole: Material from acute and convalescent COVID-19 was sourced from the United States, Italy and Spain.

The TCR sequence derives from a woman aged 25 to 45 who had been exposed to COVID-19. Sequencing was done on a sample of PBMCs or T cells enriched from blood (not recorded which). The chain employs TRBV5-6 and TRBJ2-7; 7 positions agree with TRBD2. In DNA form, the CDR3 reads TGTGCCAGCAGCCTCGACCAGCGGGATGTCGAGCAGTACTTC. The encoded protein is CASSLDQRDVEQYF.